The clone carrying this T cell receptor beta chain showed up just a few times. Its antigen remains unidentified. This specimen comes from a study of circulating tumor DNA in untreated peripheral T-cell lymphoma. Study-wide findings and caveats: Baseline tissues yielded around 86% and baseline serum around 67% tumor-specific clonotype detection.

V shed 4 bases, J shed 6 bases, and the junction held 13 bases outside the gene matches. The CDR3 extends over 16 amino acids. Germline-derived CDR1 and CDR2 are SGHNT and YENEEA. The assay was immunoSEQ multiplex PCR, and TCRdb's table has in-frame clones only and misses some. The table records 1,200 or so clones, approximately 82% of them present only once. The tumor tissue sample was taken at baseline before any treatment. Sequenced sample: tumor tissue. This receptor was taken from a human donor with peripheral T-cell lymphoma. The chain carries TRBV11-3 and TRBJ1-2; 8 nucleotides agree with TRBD1. The CDR3 here is CASSSNEDDRGDGYTF. Here the CDR3 DNA reads TGTGCCAGCAGCTCAAACGAAGACGACAGGGGAGATGGCTACACCTTC.